These T cell receptor beta chains were read from a single sample in a study of response to subunit inactivated influenza vaccine. Each CDR3 protein is one row after TCRdb ran MiXCR on the RT-PCR reads. The sample includes fewer than 600,000 distinct CDR3 sequences, approximately 7.2% seen only once; the top ten take around 12%. The sequenced sample was PBMCs from blood, obtained around 2 years after vaccination. The receptors here all came from a man between 50 and 75 years old who received an inactivated influenza vaccine. The CDR3 runs from the conserved cysteine through the conserved F or W. D genes are given only for firm matches.

TRBD1	TRBV7-3	TRBJ2-3	CASSLTGNTDTQYF
NA	TRBV20-1	TRBJ1-5	CSAQIQANQPQHF
NA	TRBV5-1	TRBJ1-1	CASSTGGRQSTEAFF
NA	TRBV29-1	TRBJ2-7	CSLSEGDEQYF
NA	TRBV7-2	TRBJ2-5	CASSLSGHRETQYF
TRBD1	TRBV28	TRBJ1-1	CASRDRLRDWAFF
NA	TRBV6-2/TRBV6-3	TRBJ2-2	CASSYLSGYTGELFF
TRBD2	TRBV7-6	TRBJ2-3	CASSHRLAGGTDTQYF
NA	TRBV6-1	TRBJ2-2	CASTRMGGGELFF
NA	TRBV4-2	TRBJ2-2	CASSQEGSAPGELFF
TRBD1	TRBV12-3/TRBV12-4	TRBJ2-1	CASSTTGGRRLQFF
NA	TRBV5-1	TRBJ2-1	CASTPLTGGGAYNEQFF
NA	TRBV20-1	TRBJ2-2	CSASGRVKNTGELFF
NA	TRBV20-1	TRBJ2-3	CSAFSSAGRRDTQYF
TRBD2	TRBV7-7	TRBJ2-1	CASSSGLAGVGEQFF
NA	TRBV7-3	TRBJ2-2	CASSRTVSGTGELFF
NA	TRBV5-6	TRBJ1-1	CASSYPAREGSNTEAFF
NA	TRBV12-3/TRBV12-4	TRBJ2-7	CASTVQGRSREQYF
NA	TRBV5-5	TRBJ2-3	CASSLLVFSQYF
TRBD1	TRBV5-1	TRBJ2-7	CASSWGQGLEQYF
NA	TRBV5-3	TRBJ2-2	CASSSQFQVNTGELFF
NA	TRBV27	TRBJ2-1	CASSLYQLKGNEQFF
NA	TRBV6-2/TRBV6-3	TRBJ1-1	CASSFRTVIDTEAFF
NA	TRBV5-1	TRBJ1-4	CASSLTINRAGEKLFF
NA	TRBV20-1	TRBJ2-7	CSARTSGQAKRAELHEQYF
NA	TRBV20-1	TRBJ2-3	CSAWDRYAQYF
NA	TRBV12-3/TRBV12-4	TRBJ2-1	CASSYTAAEQFF
TRBD2	TRBV7-2	TRBJ2-3	CASSSSGVGAGHF
NA	TRBV4-1	TRBJ1-6	CASSQPNSPLHF
NA	TRBV11-2	TRBJ1-1	CASSLVQDTEAFF
NA	TRBV5-4	TRBJ1-4	CASSGKSPGQPTNEKLFF
NA	TRBV10-3	TRBJ2-2	CAISDPRQGGTGELFF
TRBD2	TRBV20-1	TRBJ2-7	CSARRTSGGHEQYF
TRBD1	TRBV6-2/TRBV6-3	TRBJ2-7	CATRKLTGVSYEQYF
TRBD2	TRBV3-1	TRBJ2-7	CASSQEVTLAGALGEQYF
NA	TRBV4-1	TRBJ2-7	CASSQAGFLVREQYF
NA	TRBV5-1	TRBJ1-1	CASSSRTANTEAFF
NA	TRBV7-9	TRBJ1-4	CASSLEGSVEKLFF
NA	TRBV7-9	TRBJ1-5	CASSQGGLSQPQHF
NA	TRBV7-2	TRBJ2-7	CASSLVGASYEQYF
NA	TRBV7-8	TRBJ2-7	CASSLMSSYEQYF
NA	TRBV7-3	TRBJ2-5	CASSPVSKETQYF
NA	TRBV20-1	TRBJ2-2	CSAPPDLGTGELFF
NA	TRBV4-1	TRBJ1-2	CASSQEGPDPNYGYTF
TRBD2	TRBV12-3/TRBV12-4	TRBJ2-2	CASSLNGRGTGELFF
TRBD2	TRBV20-1	TRBJ2-5	CSARTSGGPQETQYF
NA	TRBV20-1	TRBJ2-1	CSARKPRGLPINEQFF
TRBD1	TRBV5-6	TRBJ2-7	CASSRGTGVISYEQYF
NA	TRBV7-8	TRBJ1-6	CASSWETGYNSPLHF
TRBD2	TRBV29-1	TRBJ2-7	CSVLKLAGVRYEQYF
NA	TRBV2	TRBJ2-7	CASGESSYEQYF
NA	TRBV28	TRBJ2-7	CASRTGTATYEQYF